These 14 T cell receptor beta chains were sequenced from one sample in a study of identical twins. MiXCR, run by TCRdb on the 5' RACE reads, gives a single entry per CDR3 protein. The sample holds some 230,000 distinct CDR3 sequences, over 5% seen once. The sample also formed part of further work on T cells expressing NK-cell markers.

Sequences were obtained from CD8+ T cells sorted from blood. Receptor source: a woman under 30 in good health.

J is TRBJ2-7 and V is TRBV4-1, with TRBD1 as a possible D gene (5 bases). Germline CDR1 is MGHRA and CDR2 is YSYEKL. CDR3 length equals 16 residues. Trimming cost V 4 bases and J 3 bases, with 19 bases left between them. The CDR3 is CASSPKGNPDRYEQYF. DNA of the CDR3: TGCGCCAGCAGCCCCAAGGGGAACCCTGACCGCTACGAGCAGTACTTC.

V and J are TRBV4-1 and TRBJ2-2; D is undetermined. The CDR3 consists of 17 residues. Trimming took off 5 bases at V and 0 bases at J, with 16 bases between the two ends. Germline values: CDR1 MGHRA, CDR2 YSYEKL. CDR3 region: CASSEKGKDSNTGELFF. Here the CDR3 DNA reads TGCGCCAGCAGCGAAAAAGGGAAAGACTCGAACACCGGGGAGCTGTTTTTT.

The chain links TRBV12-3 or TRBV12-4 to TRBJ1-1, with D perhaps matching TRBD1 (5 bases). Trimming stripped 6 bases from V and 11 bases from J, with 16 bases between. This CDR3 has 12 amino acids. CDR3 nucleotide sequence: TGTGCCAGCAGGTCCGGGGCCCGCTGGGCTTTCTTT. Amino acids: CASRSGARWAFF.

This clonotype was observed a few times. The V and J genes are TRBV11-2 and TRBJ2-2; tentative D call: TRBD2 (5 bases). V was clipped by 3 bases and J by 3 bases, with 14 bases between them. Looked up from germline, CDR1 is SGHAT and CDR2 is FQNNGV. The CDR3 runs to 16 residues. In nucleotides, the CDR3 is TGTGCCAGCAGCTTCCCAACGGGATTGGACACCGGGGAGCTGTTTTTT. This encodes CASSFPTGLDTGELFF.

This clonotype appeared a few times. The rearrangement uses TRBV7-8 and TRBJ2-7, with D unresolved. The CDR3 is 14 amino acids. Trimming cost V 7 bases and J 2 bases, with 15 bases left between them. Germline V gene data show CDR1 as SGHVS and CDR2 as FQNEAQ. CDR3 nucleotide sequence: TGTGCCAGCACCCCCCGGGTATCAACCTACGAGCAGTACTTC. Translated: CASTPRVSTYEQYF. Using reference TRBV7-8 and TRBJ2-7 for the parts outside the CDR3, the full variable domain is GAGVSQSPRYKVAKRGQDVALRCDPISGHVSLFWYQQALGQGPEFLTYFQNEAQLDKSGLPSDRFFAERPEGSVSTLKIQRTQQEDSAVYLCASTPRVSTYEQYFGPGTRLTVT.

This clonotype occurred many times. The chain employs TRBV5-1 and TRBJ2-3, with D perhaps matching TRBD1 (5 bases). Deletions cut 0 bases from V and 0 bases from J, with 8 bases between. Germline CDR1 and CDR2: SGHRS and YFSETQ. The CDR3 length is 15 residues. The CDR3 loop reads CASSLEGASTDTQYF. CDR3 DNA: TGCGCCAGCAGCTTGGAAGGGGCAAGCACAGATACGCAGTATTTT.

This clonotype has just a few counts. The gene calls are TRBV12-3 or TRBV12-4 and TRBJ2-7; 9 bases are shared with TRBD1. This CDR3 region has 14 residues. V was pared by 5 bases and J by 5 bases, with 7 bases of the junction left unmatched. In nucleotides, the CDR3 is TGTGCCAGCAGTCCCGGGACAGGGCTCCACGAGCAGTACTTC. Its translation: CASSPGTGLHEQYF.

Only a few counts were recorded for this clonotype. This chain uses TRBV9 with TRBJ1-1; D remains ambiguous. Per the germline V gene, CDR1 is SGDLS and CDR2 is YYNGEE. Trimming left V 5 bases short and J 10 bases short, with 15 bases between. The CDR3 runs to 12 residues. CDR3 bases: TGTGCCAGCAGTCCAGAGAAAGAAAGAGCTTTCTTT. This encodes CASSPEKERAFF.

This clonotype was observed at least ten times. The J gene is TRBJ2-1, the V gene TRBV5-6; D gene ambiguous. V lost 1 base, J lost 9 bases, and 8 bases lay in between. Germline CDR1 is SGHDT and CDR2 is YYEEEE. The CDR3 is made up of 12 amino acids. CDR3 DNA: TGTGCCAGCAGCTTGTTGCTCACTGAGCAGTTCTTC. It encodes CASSLLLTEQFF.

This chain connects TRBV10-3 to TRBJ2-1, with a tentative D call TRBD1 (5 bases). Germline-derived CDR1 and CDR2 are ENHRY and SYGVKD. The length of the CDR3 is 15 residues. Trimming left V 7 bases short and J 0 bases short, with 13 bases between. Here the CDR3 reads CAINGQGSSYNEQFF. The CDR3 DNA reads TGTGCCATCAATGGGCAGGGTAGCTCCTACAATGAGCAGTTCTTC.

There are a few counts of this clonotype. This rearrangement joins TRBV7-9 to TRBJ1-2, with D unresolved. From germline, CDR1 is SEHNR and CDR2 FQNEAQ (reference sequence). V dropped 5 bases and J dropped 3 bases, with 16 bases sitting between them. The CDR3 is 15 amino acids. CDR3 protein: CASSPTVGGDYGYTF. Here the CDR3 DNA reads TGTGCCAGCAGCCCGACGGTTGGCGGCGACTATGGCTACACCTTC.

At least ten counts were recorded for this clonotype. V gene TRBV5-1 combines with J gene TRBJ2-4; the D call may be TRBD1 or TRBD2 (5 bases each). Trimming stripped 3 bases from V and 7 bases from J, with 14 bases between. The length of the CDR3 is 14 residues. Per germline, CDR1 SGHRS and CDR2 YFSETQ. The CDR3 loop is CASSSGTLENIQYF. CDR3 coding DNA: TGCGCCAGCAGCTCCGGGACCCTAGAGAACATTCAGTACTTC. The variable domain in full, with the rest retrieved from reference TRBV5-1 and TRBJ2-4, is KAGVTQTPRYLIKTRGQQVTLSCSPISGHRSVSWYQQTPGQGLQFLFEYFSETQRNKGNFPGRFSGRQFSNSRSEMNVSTLELGDSALYLCASSSGTLENIQYFGAGTRLSVL.

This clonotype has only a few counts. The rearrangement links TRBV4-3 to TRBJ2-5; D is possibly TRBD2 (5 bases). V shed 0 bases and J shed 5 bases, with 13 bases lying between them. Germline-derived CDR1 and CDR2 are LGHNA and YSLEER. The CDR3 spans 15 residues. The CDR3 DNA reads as TGCGCCAGCAGCCAAGAAATGGGAGAGGGTGAGACCCAGTACTTC. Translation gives CASSQEMGEGETQYF.

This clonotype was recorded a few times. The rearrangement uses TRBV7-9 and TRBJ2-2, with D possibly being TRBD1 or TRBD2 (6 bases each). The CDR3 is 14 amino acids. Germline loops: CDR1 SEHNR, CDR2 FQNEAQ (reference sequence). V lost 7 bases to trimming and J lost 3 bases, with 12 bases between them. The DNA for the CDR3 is TGTGCCAGCAATAGGGGGGCCGACACCGGGGAGCTGTTTTTT. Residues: CASNRGADTGELFF.